One and the same sample provided the 7 T cell receptor beta chains below, sequenced in a study of blood T cell repertoires in COVID-19 (dated by TCRdb to about 2020). Library construction relied on the immunoSEQ multiplex PCR assay. Sourced from immuneACCESS, this table was stored by TCRdb with only in-frame sequences that have V and J called. A share of the clones is absent; for the studies checked, an unresolved V gene accounts for under half, and the remainder has no known explanation. This sample has about 200,000 clones in its table, and over 80% of those were observed once. The top ten constitute under 30% of the sample. The sequenced sample consisted of peripheral blood. The source of these receptors is a man aged 40-49 years with acute or convalescent COVID-19.

The chain couples TRBV25-1 to TRBJ2-2; weak D call: TRBD1 (5 bases). CDR3 length equals 14 residues. V was pared by 8 bases and J by 7 bases, with 17 bases between. CDR1 and CDR2 (germline): MGHDK, SYGVNS. DNA for the CDR3: TGTGCCAGCGCCGGACACTTTAACGACGGGGAGCTGTTTTTT. Translation gives CASAGHFNDGELFF.

The chain links TRBV11-2 to TRBJ2-2; 7 bases map to TRBD2. Germline trimming cut 3 bases from V and 6 bases from J; bases unmatched to any gene: 10. This CDR3 region has 16 residues. Looked up from germline, CDR1 is SGHAT and CDR2 is FQNNGV. The CDR3 reads CASSLGGGGSAGELFF. In nucleotides, the CDR3 is TGTGCCAGCAGCTTGGGTGGGGGAGGGTCGGCCGGGGAGCTGTTTTTT.

This chain uses TRBV19 with TRBJ2-6; D not resolved. Trimming took off 1 base at V and 4 bases at J, with 5 bases between the two ends. Per the germline V gene, CDR1 is LNHDA and CDR2 is SQIVND (reference sequence). The CDR3 consists of 14 residues. The CDR3 coding sequence is TGTGCCAGTAGTATAGCTGAGGGGGCCAACGTCCTGACTTTC. Translation gives CASSIAEGANVLTF.

This rearrangement joins TRBV2 to TRBJ2-5; D is ambiguous. Germline CDR1 reads SNHLY; CDR2 reads FYNNEI. CDR3 length equals 12 residues. Deletions cut 3 bases from V and 5 bases from J, with 7 bases between. The DNA for the CDR3 is TGTGCCAGCAGTGACAATGAGGAGACCCAGTACTTC. Its translation is CASSDNEETQYF.

The rearrangement links TRBV19 to TRBJ2-7; 11 nucleotides match TRBD2. The V gene's germline CDR1 is LNHDA and CDR2 SQIVND (reference sequence). The length of the CDR3 is 13 residues. V lost 4 bases and J lost 6; bases outside the gene matches: 2. CDR3 residues: CASSTLAGGEQYF. CDR3 DNA: TGTGCCAGTAGTACCCTAGCGGGAGGCGAGCAGTACTTC.

This clone was detected once. The J gene is TRBJ2-1, the V gene TRBV14, with TRBD2 matching over 12 bases. With 4 bases clipped from V and 5 bases from J, the junction kept 15 bases outside the gene matches. The germline gives CDR1 SGHDN, CDR2 FVKESK. The CDR3 runs 19 residues. CDR3 nucleotide sequence: TGTGCCAGCAGCCCGGGACTAGCGGGTGACTTGGTGTACCACAATGAGCAGTTCTTC. Protein sequence: CASSPGLAGDLVYHNEQFF.

This clone was recorded once. The CDR3 coding sequence is TGTGCCAGCAGCCAAGGTATGGGGAGTACTGAAGCTTTCTTT. Translating gives CASSQGMGSTEAFF. This chain connects TRBV3-1 (or the pseudogene TRBV3-2) to TRBJ1-1; D not certain. Trimming removed 1 base at V and 5 bases at J, with 11 bases between. The CDR3 extends over 14 amino acids. The germline CDR1 and CDR2 sequences are LGHDT and YNNKEL (reference sequence).